The 30 T cell receptor beta chains reported below all come from one sample, sequenced in a study of radiotherapy plus CTLA-4 blockade in lung cancer. The data were produced by immunoSEQ multiplex PCR, yet TCRdb's version contains in-frame clones alone and is incomplete. The sample consists of tens of thousands of clones, over 70% of them appearing once. Sequenced here: peripheral blood, sampled from a patient treated with radiotherapy plus ipilimumab. The source is a human donor with non-small cell lung cancer who had a partial response to radiotherapy plus ipilimumab. Some clones in this sample may be carry-over from other donors' samples.

This chain links TRBV9 with TRBJ1-1; TRBD1 matches at 8 bases. Looked up from germline, CDR1 is SGDLS and CDR2 is YYNGEE. J was trimmed by 4 bases and V by 4 bases; bases with no gene match: 6. This CDR3 comprises 14 residues. CDR3 coding DNA: TGTGCCAGCAGCACACAGGGGGGGATCACTGAAGCTTTCTTT. This sequence encodes CASSTQGGITEAFF.

V gene TRBV5-1 combines with J gene TRBJ2-7; 10 bases match TRBD2. CDR3 length equals 16 residues. With 2 bases clipped from V and 0 bases from J, the junction kept 5 bases outside the gene matches. Germline CDR1 SGHRS, CDR2 YFSETQ. The CDR3, as DNA: TGCGCCAGCAGCTTCTCTAGCGGGGGCCGCTCCTACGAGCAGTACTTC. Protein product: CASSFSSGGRSYEQYF.

The chain carries TRBV5-4 and TRBJ2-3, with TRBD1 as a possible D gene (5 bases). V was shortened by 4 bases and J by 2 bases, with 11 bases between the two germline ends. In germline, CDR1 is SGHNT, CDR2 YYREEE (reference sequence). The CDR3 runs 14 residues. The chain's CDR3 is CASSLDRFTDTQYF. The CDR3 DNA follows: TGTGCCAGCAGCCTTGACAGATTCACAGATACGCAGTATTTT. The whole variable domain, remainder taken from reference TRBV5-4 and TRBJ2-3, is ETGVTQSPTHLIKTRGQQVTLRCSSQSGHNTVSWYQQALGQGPQFIFQYYREEENGRGNFPPRFSGLQFPNYSSELNVNALELDDSALYLCASSLDRFTDTQYFGPGTRLTVL.

This chain uses TRBV9 with TRBJ2-2; 9 positions agree with TRBD2. Germline CDR1 SGDLS, CDR2 YYNGEE. With 4 bases clipped from V and 1 base from J, the junction kept 5 bases outside the gene matches. The CDR3 is 16 amino acids. The CDR3: CASSFRAGGNTGELFF. As DNA, the CDR3 is TGTGCCAGCAGCTTCCGAGCGGGGGGGAACACCGGGGAGCTGTTTTTT.

The J gene is TRBJ2-7, the V gene TRBV6-5, with D possibly being TRBD2 (6 bases). Per the germline V gene, CDR1 is MNHEY and CDR2 is SVGAGI. The CDR3 runs 14 residues. V was cut by 6 bases and J by 0 bases, with 12 bases left in between. The CDR3 DNA is TGTGCCAGCAGGGACTATTCGAGCTCCTACGAGCAGTACTTC. Residues: CASRDYSSSYEQYF.

This clone occurred a few times. V usage is TRBV29-1 and J usage is TRBJ2-1; TRBD2 might be the D (6 bases). CDR1 and CDR2 (germline): SQVTM, ANQGSEA. The CDR3 length is 14 residues. Trimming removed 1 base at V and 4 bases at J, with 11 bases between. CDR3 sequence: CSVEVGGSYNEQFF. CDR3 nucleotide sequence: TGCAGCGTTGAAGTGGGGGGATCTTACAATGAGCAGTTCTTC.

The chain has TRBV4-1 and TRBJ2-5, with 9 bases that match TRBD2. CDR1 is MGHRA, CDR2 YSYEKL, per germline. The CDR3 consists of 16 residues. Trimming took 1 base from V and 2 from J; bases not matched to a gene: 5. CDR3 sequence (DNA): TGCGCCAGCAGCCAAGTCGCTAGCGGGGTACAAGAGACCCAGTACTTC. Protein sequence: CASSQVASGVQETQYF.

This chain uses TRBV5-1 with TRBJ2-1, with D maybe TRBD2 (6 bases). V lost 4 bases and J 0 bases, leaving 14 bases between the germline ends. Germline assignment: CDR1 SGHRS and CDR2 YFSETQ. The CDR3 loop spans 16 amino acids. CDR3 sequence: CASSQIAVSSYNEQFF. CDR3 in DNA: TGCGCCAGCAGCCAAATAGCGGTTAGCTCCTACAATGAGCAGTTCTTC.

This clone was counted a few times. The junction does not match germline at one end; this may be a read error. The chain is built from TRBV28 and TRBJ1-5; 7 positions match TRBD1. Germline CDR1 MDHEN, CDR2 SYDVKM. This CDR3 is 13 amino acids long. CDR3 loop: CASSLGTDQSQHF. CDR3 nucleotides: TGTGCCAGCAGTTTAGGGACAGATCAGTCCCAGCATTTT. Using reference TRBV28 and TRBJ1-5 for the parts outside the CDR3, the full variable domain is DVKVTQSSRYLVKRTGEKVFLECVQDMDHENMFWYRQDPGLGLRLIYFSYDVKMKEKGDIPEGYSVSREKKERFSLILESASTNQTSMYLCASSLGTDQSQHFGDGTRLSIL.

This clone occurred a few times. The chain combines TRBV18 with TRBJ2-7, with TRBD1 as a possible D gene (5 bases). CDR1 is KGHSH and CDR2 is LQKENI in the germline V gene. V was pared by 3 bases and J by 2 bases, with 8 bases between. This CDR3 comprises 13 residues. CDR3 amino acids: CASSPDSTYEQYF. The CDR3 bases are TGTGCCAGCTCACCCGACAGTACCTACGAGCAGTACTTC.

The genes are TRBV7-6 and TRBJ2-3; tentatively, D is TRBD2 (5 bases). The CDR3 contains 14 residues. CDR1 SGHVS and CDR2 FNYEAQ come from the germline V gene. Trimming removed 2 bases from V and 3 bases from J, with 9 bases in between. In nucleotides, the CDR3 is TGTGCCAGCAGCTTACCACTAGGGACAGATACGCAGTATTTT. Translating it yields CASSLPLGTDTQYF.

A few counts support this clone. V gene TRBV11-3 combines with J gene TRBJ2-3; D gene ambiguous. CDR1 and CDR2 from the germline V gene are SGHNT and YENEEA. CDR3 size: 11 residues. Trimming removed 7 bases at V and 7 bases at J, with 9 bases between. CDR3 protein: CASTSRNTQYF. The CDR3 DNA reads as TGTGCCAGCACCTCTAGGAATACGCAGTATTTT. Full variable domain (outside the CDR3, taken from reference TRBV11-3 and TRBJ2-3): EAGVVQSPRYKIIEKKQPVAFWCNPISGHNTLYWYLQNLGQGPELLIRYENEEAVDDSQLPKDRFSAERLKGVDSTLKIQPAELGDSAVYLCASTSRNTQYFGPGTRLTVL.

CDR3 amino acids: CASSTRDRTSALHF. The DNA of the CDR3 is TGTGCCAGCAGTACCCGGGACAGAACGTCAGCCCTCCACTTT. J is TRBJ1-6 and V is TRBV6-5; TRBD1 matches 7 bases. The V and J ends lost 5 bases and 14 bases, in that order; junction bases with no gene match: 12. CDR3 length: 14 residues. CDR1 MNHEY and CDR2 SVGAGI come from the germline V gene.

The chain recombines TRBV5-1 with TRBJ2-1, with 10 bases identical to TRBD2. Germline-derived CDR1 and CDR2 are SGHRS and YFSETQ. The CDR3 is 20 residues long. J was trimmed by 0 bases and V by 4 bases; bases with no gene match: 16. CDR3 in DNA: TGCGCCAGCAGCCGAGGGTGGCGACTAGCGGGTCTTAGCTCCTACAATGAGCAGTTCTTC. Translation: CASSRGWRLAGLSSYNEQFF.

The J gene is TRBJ2-2, the V gene TRBV6-4; 10 positions match TRBD2. The CDR3 extends over 15 amino acids. Germline CDR1 and CDR2: MRHNA and SNTAGT. J lost 4 bases, V lost 4 bases, and 3 bases had no gene match. As DNA, the CDR3 is TGTGCCAGCAGTGTCCTAGCGGGAGCCACCGGGGAGCTGTTTTTT. The encoded protein is CASSVLAGATGELFF.

The chain carries TRBV25-1 and TRBJ2-1, with D possibly being TRBD1 (5 bases). The germline V gene encodes CDR1 MGHDK and CDR2 SYGVNS. The length of the CDR3 is 14 residues. V lost 3 bases to trimming and J lost 7 bases, with 13 bases between them. This chain's CDR3 is CASSEFGARNEQFF. CDR3 sequence (DNA): TGTGCCAGCAGTGAGTTTGGGGCGCGGAATGAGCAGTTCTTC.

This chain joins TRBV5-4 and TRBJ2-3; the D gene is possibly TRBD2 (7 bases). The V and J ends lost 7 bases and 0 bases respectively, with 27 bases between them. Germline CDR1 and CDR2: SGHNT and YYREEE (reference sequence). CDR3 length: 19 residues. The CDR3 region is CASHARGRGLYLSTDTQYF. For the CDR3, the DNA is TGTGCCAGCCATGCTAGAGGGCGGGGGCTCTACCTTAGCACAGATACGCAGTATTTT.

The rearrangement joins TRBV28 to TRBJ1-1; 8 bases fit TRBD1. Germline V gene sequence: CDR1 MDHEN, CDR2 SYDVKM. V gave up 5 bases and J gave up 6 bases; unmatched junction bases: 8. The CDR3 extends over 14 amino acids. The DNA of the CDR3 is TGTGCCAGCAGTGGGGACAGGTTAGGTCCTGAAGCTTTCTTT. It yields the protein CASSGDRLGPEAFF. Full variable domain (rest looked up from reference TRBV28 and TRBJ1-1): DVKVTQSSRYLVKRTGEKVFLECVQDMDHENMFWYRQDPGLGLRLIYFSYDVKMKEKGDIPEGYSVSREKKERFSLILESASTNQTSMYLCASSGDRLGPEAFFGQGTRLTVV.

The rearrangement joins TRBV5-4 to TRBJ1-4, with 7 bases identical to TRBD1. J was trimmed by 8 bases and V by 4 bases; bases with no gene match: 8. The CDR3 runs to 14 residues. Germline CDR1 SGHNT, CDR2 YYREEE (reference sequence). The CDR3 spells CASSVDRVGEKLFF. CDR3 in DNA: TGTGCCAGCAGCGTTGACAGGGTGGGAGAAAAACTGTTTTTT. Looking up the rest from reference TRBV5-4 and TRBJ1-4 gives the full variable domain: ETGVTQSPTHLIKTRGQQVTLRCSSQSGHNTVSWYQQALGQGPQFIFQYYREEENGRGNFPPRFSGLQFPNYSSELNVNALELDDSALYLCASSVDRVGEKLFFGSGTQLSVL.

This clone was recorded only once. The chain joins TRBV7-2 to TRBJ1-3, with TRBD1 matching 7 bases. CDR1 and CDR2 (germline): SGHTA, FQGNSA. The CDR3 has 16 residues. V shed 3 bases and J 2 bases; nucleotides not matched to a gene: 7. The CDR3, as DNA: TGTGCCAGCAGCTTCGACGGGACAGCCGCTGGAAACACCATATATTTT. This encodes CASSFDGTAAGNTIYF.

The DNA for the CDR3 is TGTGCCAGCAGCTTAGGAAGGGGAGCGGGAGAGACCCAGTACTTC. Encoded protein: CASSLGRGAGETQYF. The rearrangement uses TRBV11-3 and TRBJ2-5; D is perhaps TRBD2 (6 bases). The CDR3 length is 15 residues. V gave up 1 base and J gave up 4 bases, with 13 bases separating them. CDR1 SGHNT and CDR2 YENEEA come from the germline V gene.

The chain is built from TRBV5-1 and TRBJ2-5, with D possibly matching TRBD1 (5 bases). V lost 4 bases and J 3 bases, leaving 19 bases between the germline ends. The CDR3 consists of 16 residues. CDR1 and CDR2 (germline): SGHRS, YFSETQ. The CDR3 sequence: CASSSRALKTKETQYF. The CDR3 DNA sequence: TGCGCCAGCAGCAGCAGGGCGCTAAAAACAAAAGAGACCCAGTACTTC.

This chain uses TRBV19 with TRBJ1-1, with a possible D match to TRBD1 (6 bases). Trimming took 4 bases from V and 0 from J, leaving 12 bases between them. Germline CDR1 reads LNHDA; CDR2 reads SQIVND (reference sequence). The CDR3 runs to 15 residues. CDR3: CASSKQGGLNTEAFF. The CDR3 DNA follows: TGTGCCAGTAGTAAACAGGGTGGACTGAACACTGAAGCTTTCTTT. Based on the CDR3 plus reference TRBV19 and TRBJ1-1, the full variable domain is DGGITQSPKYLFRKEGQNVTLSCEQNLNHDAMYWYRQDPGQGLRLIYYSQIVNDFQKGDIAEGYSVSREKKESFPLTVTSAQKNPTAFYLCASSKQGGLNTEAFFGQGTRLTVV.

J is TRBJ2-2 and V is TRBV6-5, with a tentative D call TRBD1 (6 bases). The V gene's germline CDR1 is MNHEY and CDR2 SVGAGI. The ends were cut back, 6 bases at V and 5 bases at J, with 16 bases in the middle. The CDR3 sequence is 15 residues long. Here the CDR3 reads CASSRDTPRTGELFF. Here the CDR3 DNA reads TGTGCCAGCAGCCGGGACACCCCGCGGACCGGGGAGCTGTTTTTT.

This chain connects TRBV15 to TRBJ2-5; tentatively, D is TRBD1 (6 bases). This CDR3 is 15 amino acids long. Germline CDR1 and CDR2: LNHNV and YYDKDF (reference sequence). V was trimmed by 1 base and J by 5 bases, leaving 14 bases between them. Here the CDR3 reads CATSRVRGGVETQYF. In nucleotides, the CDR3 is TGTGCCACCAGCAGAGTCAGGGGTGGGGTGGAGACCCAGTACTTC.

About this clone: The identical CDR3 is also encoded by other nucleotide sequences in the sample. The chain joins TRBV5-1 to TRBJ2-3, with 10 nucleotides matching TRBD2. This CDR3 is 16 amino acids long. With 1 base clipped from V and 1 base from J, the junction kept 3 bases outside the gene matches. Looked up from germline, CDR1 is SGHRS and CDR2 is YFSETQ. This chain's CDR3 is CASSLWLAGGTDTQYF. The CDR3 DNA is TGCGCCAGCAGCTTGTGGCTAGCGGGAGGCACAGATACGCAGTATTTT.

The sample holds one count of this clone. The rearrangement joins TRBV5-4 to TRBJ2-5, with 9 positions matching TRBD1. This CDR3 spans 14 amino acids. The J segment lost 5 bases and the V segment lost 4 bases, leaving 6 bases of the junction unmatched. Germline V CDR1 and CDR2: SGHNT, YYREEE (reference sequence). The CDR3 DNA reads as TGTGCCAGCAGCCTGGACAGGGGTGGCGAGACCCAGTACTTC. This translates into CASSLDRGGETQYF.

This clone was counted a few times. The chain recombines TRBV5-4 with TRBJ2-5; the D is unclear. Per the germline V gene, CDR1 is SGHNT and CDR2 is YYREEE (reference sequence). CDR3 length equals 12 residues. V was cut by 3 bases and J by 4 bases, with 7 bases left in between. CDR3 sequence (DNA): TGTGCCAGCAGCTACTTTGGAGAGACCCAGTACTTC. This translates into CASSYFGETQYF. Together with reference TRBV5-4 and TRBJ2-5, the CDR3 gives the full variable domain: ETGVTQSPTHLIKTRGQQVTLRCSSQSGHNTVSWYQQALGQGPQFIFQYYREEENGRGNFPPRFSGLQFPNYSSELNVNALELDDSALYLCASSYFGETQYFGPGTRLLVL.

V usage is TRBV9 and J usage is TRBJ1-3, with D perhaps matching TRBD1 (5 bases). Deletions cut 1 base from V and 0 bases from J, with 5 bases between. This CDR3 has 14 residues. Germline CDR1 reads SGDLS; CDR2 reads YYNGEE. The CDR3 sequence is CASSVQGSGNTIYF. The CDR3 DNA follows: TGTGCCAGCAGCGTACAGGGCTCTGGAAACACCATATATTTT.

This clone was counted between two and nine times. The chain joins TRBV6-1 to TRBJ2-3; 8 nucleotides align to TRBD2. Per the germline V gene, CDR1 is MNHNS and CDR2 is SASEGT. J was trimmed by 3 bases and V by 4 bases; bases with no gene match: 9. The CDR3 totals 16 residues. In DNA, the CDR3 is TGTGCCAGCAGTGCCTTCGGGGGGGCGGCGACAGATACGCAGTATTTT. Translating it yields CASSAFGGAATDTQYF.